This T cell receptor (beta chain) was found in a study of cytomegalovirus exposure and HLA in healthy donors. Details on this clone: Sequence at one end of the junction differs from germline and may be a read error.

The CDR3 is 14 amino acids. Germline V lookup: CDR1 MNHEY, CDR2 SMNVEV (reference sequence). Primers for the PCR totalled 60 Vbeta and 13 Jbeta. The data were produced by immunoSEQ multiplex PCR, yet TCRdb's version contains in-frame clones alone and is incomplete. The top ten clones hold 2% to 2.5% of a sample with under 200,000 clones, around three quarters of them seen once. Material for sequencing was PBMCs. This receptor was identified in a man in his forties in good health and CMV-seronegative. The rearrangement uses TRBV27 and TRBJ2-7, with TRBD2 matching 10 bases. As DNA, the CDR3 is TGTGCCAGCAGCAAAGCGGGAGGGCCCTACGAGCGGTACTTC. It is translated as CASSKAGGPYERYF.